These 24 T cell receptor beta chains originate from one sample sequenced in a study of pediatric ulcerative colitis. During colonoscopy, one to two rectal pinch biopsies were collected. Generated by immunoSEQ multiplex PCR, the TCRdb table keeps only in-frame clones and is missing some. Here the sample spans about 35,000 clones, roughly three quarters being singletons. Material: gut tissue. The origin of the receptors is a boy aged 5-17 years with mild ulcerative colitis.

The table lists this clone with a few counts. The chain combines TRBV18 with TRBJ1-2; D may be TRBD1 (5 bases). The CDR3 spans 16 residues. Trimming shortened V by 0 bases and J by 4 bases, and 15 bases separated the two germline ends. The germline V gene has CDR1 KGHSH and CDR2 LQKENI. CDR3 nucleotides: TGTGCCAGCTCACCACCCGACTTGGGACGGACCTATGGCTACACCTTC. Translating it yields CASSPPDLGRTYGYTF.

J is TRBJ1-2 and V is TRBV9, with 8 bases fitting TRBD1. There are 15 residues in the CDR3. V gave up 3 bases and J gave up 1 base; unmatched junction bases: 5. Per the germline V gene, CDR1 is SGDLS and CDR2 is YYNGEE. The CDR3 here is CASSAPGTGNYGYTF. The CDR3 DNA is TGTGCCAGCAGCGCACCCGGGACAGGTAACTATGGCTACACCTTC.

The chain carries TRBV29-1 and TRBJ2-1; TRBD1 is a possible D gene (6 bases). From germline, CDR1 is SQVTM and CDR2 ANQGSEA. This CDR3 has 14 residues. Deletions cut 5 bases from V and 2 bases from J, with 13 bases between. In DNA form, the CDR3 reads TGCAGCGTTTATACAGGGTCCCCCTACAATGAGCAGTTCTTC. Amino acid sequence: CSVYTGSPYNEQFF.

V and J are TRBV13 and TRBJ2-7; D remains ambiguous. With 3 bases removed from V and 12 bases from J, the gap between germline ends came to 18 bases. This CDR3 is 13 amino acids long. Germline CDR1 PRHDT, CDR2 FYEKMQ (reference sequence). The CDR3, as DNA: TGTGCCAGCAGCTTGGGCATGGTCCCAGACCCGTACTTC. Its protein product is CASSLGMVPDPYF. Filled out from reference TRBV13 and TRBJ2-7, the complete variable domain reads AAGVIQSPRHLIKEKRETATLKCYPIPRHDTVYWYQQGPGQDPQFLISFYEKMQSDKGSIPDRFSAQQFSDYHSELNMSSLELGDSALYFCASSLGMVPDPYFGPGTRLTVT.

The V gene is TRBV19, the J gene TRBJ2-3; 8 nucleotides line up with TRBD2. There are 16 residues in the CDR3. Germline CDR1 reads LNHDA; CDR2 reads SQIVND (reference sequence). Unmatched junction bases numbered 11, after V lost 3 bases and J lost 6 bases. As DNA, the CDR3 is TGTGCCAGTAGTATGGGGATGATAGCGGGGAAGGATACGCAGTATTTT. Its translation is CASSMGMIAGKDTQYF.

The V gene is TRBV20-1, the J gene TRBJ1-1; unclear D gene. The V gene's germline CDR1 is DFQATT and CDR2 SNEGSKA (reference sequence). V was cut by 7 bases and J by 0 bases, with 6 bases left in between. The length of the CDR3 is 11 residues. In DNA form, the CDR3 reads TGCAGTGTGGGTTTGAACACTGAAGCTTTCTTT. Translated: CSVGLNTEAFF.

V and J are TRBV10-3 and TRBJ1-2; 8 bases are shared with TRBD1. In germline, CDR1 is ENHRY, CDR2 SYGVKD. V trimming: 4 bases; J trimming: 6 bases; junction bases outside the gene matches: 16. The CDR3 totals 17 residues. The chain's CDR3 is CAISVAGTGKTTDGYTF. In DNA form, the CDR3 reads TGTGCCATCAGTGTCGCCGGGACAGGAAAAACGACGGATGGCTACACCTTC.

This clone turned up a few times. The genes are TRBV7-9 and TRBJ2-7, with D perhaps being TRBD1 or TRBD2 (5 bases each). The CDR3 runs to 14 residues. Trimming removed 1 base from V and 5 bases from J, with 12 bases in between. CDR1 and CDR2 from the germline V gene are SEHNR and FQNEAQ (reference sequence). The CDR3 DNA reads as TGTGCCAGCAGCTTAGTCGGGGCAGGACACGAGCAGTACTTC. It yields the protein CASSLVGAGHEQYF.

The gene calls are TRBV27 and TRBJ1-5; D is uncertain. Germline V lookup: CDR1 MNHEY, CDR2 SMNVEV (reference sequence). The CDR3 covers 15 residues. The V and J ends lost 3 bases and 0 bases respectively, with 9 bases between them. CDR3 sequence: CASSLLPVSNQPQHF. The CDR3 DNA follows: TGTGCCAGCAGTTTGTTGCCGGTTAGCAATCAGCCCCAGCATTTT.

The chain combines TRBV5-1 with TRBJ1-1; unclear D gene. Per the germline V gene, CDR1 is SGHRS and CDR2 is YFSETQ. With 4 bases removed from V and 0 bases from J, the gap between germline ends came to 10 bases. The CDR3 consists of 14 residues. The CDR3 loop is CASSGGRVNTEAFF. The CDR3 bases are TGCGCCAGCAGCGGCGGAAGGGTGAACACTGAAGCTTTCTTT.

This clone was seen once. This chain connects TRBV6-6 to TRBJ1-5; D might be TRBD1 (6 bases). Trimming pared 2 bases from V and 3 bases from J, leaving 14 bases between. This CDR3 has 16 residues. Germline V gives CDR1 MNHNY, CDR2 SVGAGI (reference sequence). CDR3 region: CASSYAGTNANQPQHF. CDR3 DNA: TGTGCCAGCAGTTACGCCGGGACAAACGCCAATCAGCCCCAGCATTTT.

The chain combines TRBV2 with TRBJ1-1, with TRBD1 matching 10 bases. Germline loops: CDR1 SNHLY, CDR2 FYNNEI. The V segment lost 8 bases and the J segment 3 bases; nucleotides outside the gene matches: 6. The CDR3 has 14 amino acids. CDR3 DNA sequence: TGTGCCAGCGGAAGGACAGGGGGGGACACTGAAGCTTTCTTT. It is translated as CASGRTGGDTEAFF.

CDR3: CATSRGDAYVEQYF. For the CDR3, the DNA is TGTGCCACCAGCAGAGGAGACGCTTACGTGGAGCAGTACTTC. This rearrangement joins TRBV15 to TRBJ2-7; D unclear. The CDR3 covers 14 residues. Between the trimmed V and J ends, which lost 1 base and 7 bases, there was a span of 14 bases. Germline V gives CDR1 LNHNV, CDR2 YYDKDF (reference sequence).

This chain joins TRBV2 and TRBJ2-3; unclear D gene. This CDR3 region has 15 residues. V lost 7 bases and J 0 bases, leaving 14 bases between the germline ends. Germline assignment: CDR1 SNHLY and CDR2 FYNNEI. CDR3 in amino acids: CASTHGRFSTDTQYF. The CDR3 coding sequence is TGTGCCAGCACCCATGGACGGTTTAGCACAGATACGCAGTATTTT.

The CDR3: CASSEEQGTYEQYF. The CDR3 region has the DNA TGTGCCAGCAGCGAGGAACAGGGTACCTACGAGCAGTACTTC. The chain is built from TRBV11-1 and TRBJ2-7, with D perhaps matching TRBD1 (6 bases). V was shortened by 5 bases and J by 2 bases, with 13 bases between the two germline ends. The CDR3 contains 14 residues. From germline, CDR1 is SGHAT and CDR2 FQDESV (reference sequence).

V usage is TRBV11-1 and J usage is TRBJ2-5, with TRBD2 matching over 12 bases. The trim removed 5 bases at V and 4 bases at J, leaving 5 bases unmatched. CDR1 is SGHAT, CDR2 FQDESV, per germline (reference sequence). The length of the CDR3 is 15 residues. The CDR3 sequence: CASSPSGGAAETQYF. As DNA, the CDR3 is TGTGCCAGCAGCCCTAGCGGGGGGGCAGCAGAGACCCAGTACTTC.

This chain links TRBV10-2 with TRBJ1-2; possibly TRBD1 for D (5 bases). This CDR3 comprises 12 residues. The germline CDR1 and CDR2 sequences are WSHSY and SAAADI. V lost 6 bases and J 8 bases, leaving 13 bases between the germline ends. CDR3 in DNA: TGCGCCAGCAGCGGCAGGGAGGGAGGCTACACCTTC. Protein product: CASSGREGGYTF.

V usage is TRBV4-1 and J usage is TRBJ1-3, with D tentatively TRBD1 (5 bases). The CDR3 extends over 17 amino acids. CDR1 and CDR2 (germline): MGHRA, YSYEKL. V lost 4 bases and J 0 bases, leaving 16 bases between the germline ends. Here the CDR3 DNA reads TGCGCCAGCAGCCCAGGGTGGGGGGGGACCTCTGGAAACACCATATATTTT. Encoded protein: CASSPGWGGTSGNTIYF.

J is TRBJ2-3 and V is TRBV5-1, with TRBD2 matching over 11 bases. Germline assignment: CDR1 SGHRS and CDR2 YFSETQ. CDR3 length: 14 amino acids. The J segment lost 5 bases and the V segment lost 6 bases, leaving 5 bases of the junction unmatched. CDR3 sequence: CASIAGGPRDTQYF. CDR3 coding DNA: TGCGCCAGCATAGCGGGGGGGCCTAGAGATACGCAGTATTTT.

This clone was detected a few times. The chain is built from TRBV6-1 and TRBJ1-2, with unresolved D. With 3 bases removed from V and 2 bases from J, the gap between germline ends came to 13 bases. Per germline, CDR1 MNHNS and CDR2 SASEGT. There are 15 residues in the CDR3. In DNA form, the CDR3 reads TGTGCCAGCAGTGACTACCTCGTGCAGAACTATGGCTACACCTTC. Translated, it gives CASSDYLVQNYGYTF.

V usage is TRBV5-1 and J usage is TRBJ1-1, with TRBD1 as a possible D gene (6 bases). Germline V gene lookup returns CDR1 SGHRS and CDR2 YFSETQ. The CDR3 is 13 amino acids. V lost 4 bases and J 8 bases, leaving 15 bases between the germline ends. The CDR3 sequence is CASSTTYRVEAFF. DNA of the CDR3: TGCGCCAGCAGCACGACCTACAGGGTCGAAGCTTTCTTT.

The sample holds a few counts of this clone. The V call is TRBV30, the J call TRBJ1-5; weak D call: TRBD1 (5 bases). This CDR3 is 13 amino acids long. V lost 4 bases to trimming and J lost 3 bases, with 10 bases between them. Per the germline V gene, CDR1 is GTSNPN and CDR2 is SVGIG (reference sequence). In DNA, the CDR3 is TGTGCCTGGAAGGCAGGGTTCAATCAGCCCCAGCATTTT. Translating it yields CAWKAGFNQPQHF.

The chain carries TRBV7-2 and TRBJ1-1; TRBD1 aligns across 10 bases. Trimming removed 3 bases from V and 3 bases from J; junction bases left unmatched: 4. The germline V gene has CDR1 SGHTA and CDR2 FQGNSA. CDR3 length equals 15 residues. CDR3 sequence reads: CASSFRTGGDTEAFF. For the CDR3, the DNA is TGTGCCAGCAGCTTTAGGACAGGGGGAGACACTGAAGCTTTCTTT.

The DNA of the CDR3 is TGTGCCAGCAGTGTACTCAGGGCCAATGAGCAGTTCTTC. Translated, it gives CASSVLRANEQFF. The chain joins TRBV2 to TRBJ2-1, with D tentatively TRBD1 (5 bases). V lost 4 bases to trimming and J lost 6 bases, with 10 bases between them. The CDR3 has 13 residues. Germline V lookup: CDR1 SNHLY, CDR2 FYNNEI.